This TCR beta chain stems from a study of human T cells and chemical hapten exposure (dated by TCRdb to the early 2020s). For the wider study: For sensitization, 2% DPC in acetone was applied to a 2 cm by 2 cm area of upper inner arm skin. Throughout the study period of roughly 24 weeks, patients also received therapeutic DPC doses to the scalp every week. Patch tests used Finn chambers with 0.01% DPC on the upper back, scored after 6 days by International Contact Dermatitis Research Group standards. Alopecia areata with under or over 50% scalp involvement, alopecia totalis and alopecia universalis were represented in the patient cohort, which was mostly female. The libraries were sequenced as a pool, and the TCR yield per sample differed mostly because of small variations in library volumes within the pool. This study followed changes in the peripheral blood TCR repertoire in vivo during primary and secondary sensitization of alopecia patients to the hapten diphenylcyclopropenone (DPC). Blood samples were taken from patients before sensitization (week 0) and then at 2, 6 and about 24 weeks after DPC sensitization. Blood for TCR sequencing was provided by twenty-nine alopecia patients at one to four time points (pre-sensitization, 2, 6 and 24 weeks). Points the paper makes about the study in general: Patch test score correlated positively with the number of PT1 expanded TCRs, reaching significance at thresholds 8, 16 and 32 but not at 4. Expanded TCRs formed significantly more large CDR3 similarity clusters than pre-sensitization or healthy control sets, consistent with antigen-driven responses. All patients had alopecia, a presumed autoimmune disease, so their immune response might differ from that of healthy individuals. DPC sensitization did not change how many TCRs were above 1 in 1000 frequency, and no evidence was found of alterations in global repertoire structure. After repeated subsampling, changes were observed in the strength of the expansion versus patch-test correlation and in the threshold at which the correlation became significant.

The library was generated by RACE. Sequenced using a NextSeq 500. Library preparation attached unique molecular identifiers to individual cDNA molecules for quantitative, reproducible TCR counting. Both TCR alpha and TCR beta chains were sequenced from each blood RNA sample. The source study handled its data this way. A median of roughly 99,000 TCRs per sample was observed, with a range of 23,224 to 690,600. The Decombinator software suite was used to annotate the V, J and CDR3 of the TCR reads. To make PS versus PT1 abundance plots, every sample was subsampled to the same number of TCRs (28,000). TCRs were defined as expanded if absent before sensitization and observed at least eight times at the 2-week time point. TCRdb redid the processing of the public reads, applying fastp at Q25 and MiXCR, and retained in-frame beta chains. Each CDR3 protein gets just one entry, which takes the most common genes and DNA from the rows behind it. Clone size and V and J calls follow TCRdb, not the original study. The sample table records under 450,000 distinct CDR3 sequences; over 6% of these occur just once. Around 5.6% of the sample goes to the ten largest clones.

As for this clonotype: The target of this receptor is not known. No base quality information exists; no much larger clone differs at one position.

The germline V gene yields SQVTM for CDR1 and ANQGSEA for CDR2. The CDR3 holds 15 amino acids from the cysteine to the phenylalanine. CDR3 DNA is the only sequence kept; it has 45 bases, read in frame from the first base. At the junction V is shortened by 2 bases and J by 2 bases, with 13 bases in between. The time point tag for this specimen amounts to: patch test 2, 6 weeks after DPC sensitization. According to the study, the label for this sample's treatment or condition signals: therapeutic diphenylcyclopropenone sensitization with weekly scalp DPC. At each patch-test visit, blood was drawn before the patch test was applied. To be eligible, patients had to be aged 18 to 70, diagnosed with alopecia and judged suitable for DPC therapy, while pregnant patients were excluded. Total RNA was extracted from unfractionated whole blood that had been collected in Tempus Blood RNA tubes.

The V gene is TRBV29-1 and the J gene is TRBJ2-1; the D segment is perhaps TRBD1 or TRBD2, each sharing 5 matched bases. The sequences come from whole blood, collected in connection with sensitization to the hapten diphenylcyclopropenone (DPC). The TCR originated in a woman under 30 with alopecia areata. Some clones in this sample may be carry-over from other donors' samples. The DNA reads TGCAGCGTTGAAAAAGTGGGGGATGCCTACAATGAGCAGTTCTTC. This encodes CSVEKVGDAYNEQFF.